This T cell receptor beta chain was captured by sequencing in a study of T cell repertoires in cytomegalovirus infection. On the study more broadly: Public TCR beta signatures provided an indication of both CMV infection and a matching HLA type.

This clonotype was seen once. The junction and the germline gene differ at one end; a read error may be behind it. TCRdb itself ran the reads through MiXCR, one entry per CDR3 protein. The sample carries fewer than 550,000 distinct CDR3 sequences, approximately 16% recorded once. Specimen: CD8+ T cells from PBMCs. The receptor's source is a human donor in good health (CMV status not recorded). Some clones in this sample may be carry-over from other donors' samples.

CDR3 protein: CASSLRGLNERFF. CDR3 DNA: TGTGCCAGCAGTTTACGGGGGCTCAATGAGCGGTTCTTC. The chain links TRBV28 to TRBJ2-1, with D perhaps matching TRBD1 or TRBD2 (6 bases each). Germline V gene sequence: CDR1 MDHEN, CDR2 SYDVKM. CDR3 length equals 13 residues.